This T cell receptor beta chain derives from a study of cytomegalovirus exposure and HLA in healthy donors. V lost 1 base to trimming and J lost 5 bases; unmatched junction nucleotides: 6. Looked up from germline, CDR1 is SGHTA and CDR2 is FQGNSA. CDR3 length: 16 amino acids. A multiplex PCR was run with 60 Vbeta primers and 13 Jbeta primers. Only in-frame clones appear in the TCRdb table, and some are missing; sequencing was by immunoSEQ multiplex PCR. The table lists about 130,000 clones, over 60% of them singletons, with around 2% in the top ten. The clonotype comes from a man aged 25 to 45 in good health and CMV-seronegative. The genes are TRBV7-2 and TRBJ2-7; 12 nucleotides align to TRBD2. Sequenced: PBMCs. DNA of the CDR3: TGTGCCAGCAGCTTAGGGACTAGCGGGGTCATGGACGAGCAGTACTTC. Translation gives CASSLGTSGVMDEQYF.